The 12 T cell receptor beta chains presented below share a single source sample, sequenced in a study of response to subunit inactivated influenza vaccine. TCRdb recomputed calls from the RT-PCR reads with MiXCR, one row per CDR3 protein. Altogether about 580,000 distinct CDR3 sequences are present, around 15% being singletons, with the ten largest covering approximately 10%. The sample consisted of PBMCs from blood, taken roughly 13 days after vaccination. These TCRs come from a middle-aged man who received an inactivated influenza vaccine.

The rearrangement links TRBV7-8 to TRBJ2-1; 12 bases are a match to TRBD2. Germline CDR1 is SGHVS and CDR2 is FQNEAQ. V was pared by 7 bases and J by 4 bases, with 17 bases of the junction left unmatched. The CDR3 extends over 19 amino acids. This CDR3 is CASIRGGLAGGPGYNEQFF. Here the CDR3 DNA reads TGTGCCAGCATTAGGGGAGGCCTAGCGGGAGGGCCGGGGTACAATGAGCAGTTCTTC.

The chain has TRBV20-1 and TRBJ2-7, with unresolved D. Germline V gene lookup returns CDR1 DFQATT and CDR2 SNEGSKA (reference sequence). The CDR3 consists of 14 residues. Between the trimmed V and J ends, which lost 5 bases and 5 bases, there was a span of 19 bases. Here the CDR3 reads CSASRLPRNDEQYF. The CDR3 nucleotides read TGCAGTGCTTCCCGACTTCCGCGGAACGACGAGCAGTACTTC.

This sequence joins TRBV6-1 and TRBJ2-2, with TRBD2 matching over 10 bases. The V gene end was trimmed by 5 bases and the J gene end by 6 bases; junction bases not matched to a gene: 9. Germline loops: CDR1 MNHNS, CDR2 SASEGT. CDR3 length: 16 residues. The CDR3 nucleotides read TGTGCCAGCAGTCCATCGAGCGGGAGGGCCCCCGGGGAGCTGTTTTTT. This translates into CASSPSSGRAPGELFF.

Points on this clonotype: A junction end diverges from the germline sequence, so it may reflect a read error. The chain is built from TRBV5-1 and TRBJ2-7; no definite D call. This CDR3 contains 13 residues. Germline V gives CDR1 SGHRS, CDR2 YFSETQ. CDR3 nucleotide sequence: TGCACCAGCAGCTGGGATGGGGACTACGAGCAGTACTTC. This codes for CTSSWDGDYEQYF. The full variable domain, its missing parts supplied by reference TRBV5-1 and TRBJ2-7, is KAGVTQTPRYLIKTRGQQVTLSCSPISGHRSVSWYQQTPGQGLQFLFEYFSETQRNKGNFPGRFSGRQFSNSRSEMNVSTLELGDSALYLCTSSWDGDYEQYFGPGTRLTVT.

This clonotype was counted only a few times. The chain uses TRBV12-3 or TRBV12-4 and TRBJ1-3; TRBD1 matches at 10 bases. V shed 7 bases, J shed 0 bases, and the junction held 6 bases outside the gene matches. This CDR3 has 16 residues. CDR3 sequence (DNA): TGTGCCAGCACCACGACAGGGGGCAACTCTGGAAACACCATATATTTT. Encoded protein: CASTTTGGNSGNTIYF.

This clonotype was recorded many times. This chain links TRBV29-1 with TRBJ2-7; 9 bases are a match to TRBD1. CDR1 is SQVTM and CDR2 is ANQGSEA in the germline V gene. CDR3 size: 12 residues. V shed 5 bases, J shed 2 bases, and the junction held 1 base outside the gene matches. Here the CDR3 DNA reads TGCAGCGTTCGACAGGGGGCCTACGAGCAGTACTTC. Its translation is CSVRQGAYEQYF.

The V gene is TRBV2, the J gene TRBJ2-1, with D maybe TRBD1 (5 bases). V was cut by 0 bases and J by 5 bases, with 17 bases left in between. This CDR3 is built from 17 residues. The germline gives CDR1 SNHLY, CDR2 FYNNEI. In DNA, the CDR3 is TGTGCCAGCAGTGAAGCGCTTATGACAGTGGGGCACAATGAGCAGTTCTTC. This gives the protein CASSEALMTVGHNEQFF.

The chain recombines TRBV4-1 with TRBJ1-1, with a tentative D call TRBD1 (6 bases). The CDR3 is made up of 14 amino acids. Germline-derived CDR1 and CDR2 are MGHRA and YSYEKL. Trimming pared 6 bases from V and 0 bases from J, leaving 11 bases between. CDR3 DNA: TGCGCCAGCAGGCAGGGGCAGCTGAACACTGAAGCTTTCTTT. Its translation: CASRQGQLNTEAFF.

The gene calls are TRBV4-1 and TRBJ1-1, with D maybe TRBD1 (5 bases). This CDR3 is built from 13 residues. Trimming left V 5 bases short and J 3 bases short, with 10 bases between. Germline V gene sequence: CDR1 MGHRA, CDR2 YSYEKL. The CDR3 nucleotides are TGCGCCAGCAGCAGGGGATCGGACACTGAAGCTTTCTTT. Protein product: CASSRGSDTEAFF.

This clonotype was detected many times. This chain joins TRBV7-9 and TRBJ2-5; 7 bases are shared with TRBD2. In germline, CDR1 is SEHNR, CDR2 FQNEAQ (reference sequence). V was pared by 5 bases and J by 2 bases, with 8 bases of the junction left unmatched. This CDR3 contains 15 residues. The CDR3 DNA follows: TGTGCCAGCAGCGGAGGGAGGGTAACACAAGAGACCCAGTACTTC. This translates into CASSGGRVTQETQYF.

This clonotype was counted a few times. The chain joins TRBV21-1 to TRBJ2-1; the D segment call TRBD1 is taken from the table without a DNA check. TRBV21-1 is termed a pseudogene. CDR3 length equals 19 residues. This CDR3 is CASSKAASGATRTYNEQFF. CDR3 DNA: TGTGCCAGCAGCAAAGCAGCTAGCGGCGCCACCCGAACCTACAATGAGCAGTTCTTC.

This clonotype was counted a few times. V usage is TRBV2 and J usage is TRBJ2-5; D is ambiguous. CDR1 and CDR2 from the germline V gene are SNHLY and FYNNEI. The CDR3 has 15 residues. V lost 1 base and J 4 bases, leaving 13 bases between the germline ends. The CDR3 DNA sequence: TGTGCCAGCAGTGAAGGTCTACCTGGCGGAGAGACCCAGTACTTC. Protein product: CASSEGLPGGETQYF.